In this sample, the clone carrying this T cell receptor (beta chain) turned up once. The entry originates in a study of cytomegalovirus exposure and HLA in healthy donors. The PCR used 60 Vbeta and 13 Jbeta primers. The assay was immunoSEQ multiplex PCR, and TCRdb's table has in-frame clones only and misses some. The sample yields 150,000 to 200,000 clones, around three quarters seen once. The sample taken for sequencing was PBMCs. The TCR comes from a woman in her 50s in good health and CMV-seronegative.

CDR3 DNA sequence: TGTGCCAGCAGTTTCCCGACTAGCGGCAATGAGCAGTTCTTC. This codes for CASSFPTSGNEQFF. This rearrangement joins TRBV28 to TRBJ2-1; 9 bases agree with TRBD2. Germline CDR1 and CDR2: MDHEN and SYDVKM. The CDR3 sequence is 14 residues long. The V and J ends lost 3 bases and 6 bases, in that order; junction bases with no gene match: 3.